These 25 T cell receptor beta chains originate from one sample sequenced in a study of blood T cell repertoires in COVID-19. The repertoire was sequenced with immunoSEQ multiplex PCR; TCRdb's copy has only in-frame clones and lacks some. The repertoire holds 90,000 or so clones, with about 91% as singletons. The material sequenced was peripheral blood. These TCRs come from a human donor with active COVID-19. The donor label of this sample is uncertain.

The chain has TRBV4-2 and TRBJ1-6; 8 bases align to TRBD1. The germline V gene encodes CDR1 LGHNA and CDR2 YNFKEQ. J was trimmed by 6 bases and V by 2 bases; bases with no gene match: 3. This CDR3 spans 15 amino acids. CDR3 sequence reads: CASSQMDRVNSPLHF. The CDR3 region has the DNA TGTGCCAGCAGCCAAATGGACAGGGTTAATTCACCCCTCCACTTT.

V is TRBV7-3 and J is TRBJ2-3; 10 nucleotides agree with TRBD2. Per the germline V gene, CDR1 is SGHTA and CDR2 is FQGTGA. Trimming cost V 0 bases and J 9 bases; bases outside gene matches: 15. This CDR3 region has 18 residues. The CDR3 is CASSLTSVAGGSGGTQYF. In DNA, the CDR3 is TGTGCCAGCAGCTTAACGTCGGTTGCAGGTGGTAGCGGGGGGACGCAGTATTTT.

This CDR3 is CAISESSAPQGLVSTEAFF. The CDR3 bases are TGTGCCATCAGTGAGTCGAGTGCCCCCCAGGGCCTAGTAAGCACTGAAGCTTTCTTT. V is TRBV10-3 and J is TRBJ1-1, with a possible D match to TRBD1 (5 bases). CDR3 size: 19 residues. The germline gives CDR1 ENHRY, CDR2 SYGVKD. With 0 bases removed from V and 4 bases from J, the gap between germline ends came to 24 bases.

V and J are TRBV28 and TRBJ1-1, with 8 bases fitting TRBD1. Trimming took 6 bases from V and 8 from J; bases not matched to a gene: 14. Germline V CDR1 and CDR2: MDHEN, SYDVKM. The CDR3 length is 15 residues. DNA for the CDR3: TGTGCCAGCAGCCCGGCAGGGGGCGTGTTGGGAGAAGCTTTCTTT. Translating gives CASSPAGGVLGEAFF.

The rearrangement links TRBV19 to TRBJ2-3; TRBD2 matches at 15 bases. This CDR3 region has 17 residues. CDR1 is LNHDA, CDR2 SQIVND, per germline (reference sequence). Trimming at V came to 3 bases and at J to 0 bases, leaving 1 base not matched to a gene. The CDR3 DNA reads TGTGCCAGTAGTATGGGACTAGCGGGGGGTAGCACAGATACGCAGTATTTT. This encodes CASSMGLAGGSTDTQYF.

The chain uses TRBV6-2 or TRBV6-3 and TRBJ2-5, with D uncertain. Trimming stripped 6 bases from V and 5 bases from J, with 13 bases between. Germline CDR1 and CDR2: MNHEY and SVGEGT. CDR3 length: 13 residues. The CDR3 bases are TGTGCCAGCAGACCTGTCGAGGTCGAGACCCAGTACTTC. Residues: CASRPVEVETQYF.

A single count supports this clone. The chain carries TRBV5-4 and TRBJ2-7, with TRBD2 matching 15 bases. The CDR3 totals 15 residues. CDR1 is SGHNT, CDR2 YYREEE, per germline (reference sequence). V shed 3 bases, J shed 7 bases, and the junction held 5 bases outside the gene matches. The CDR3 region has the DNA TGTGCCAGCAGCTCCGGGACTAGCGGGGGGAATGAGCAGTACTTC. It encodes CASSSGTSGGNEQYF. The variable domain in full, with the rest retrieved from reference TRBV5-4 and TRBJ2-7, is ETGVTQSPTHLIKTRGQQVTLRCSSQSGHNTVSWYQQALGQGPQFIFQYYREEENGRGNFPPRFSGLQFPNYSSELNVNALELDDSALYLCASSSGTSGGNEQYFGPGTRLTVT.

The chain joins TRBV24-1 to TRBJ2-3; 8 positions match TRBD2. The length of the CDR3 is 16 residues. Unmatched junction bases numbered 9, after V lost 4 bases and J lost 4 bases. Germline loops: CDR1 KGHDR, CDR2 SFDVKD. The CDR3 nucleotides read TGTGCCACCAGTGAAGCCAGCGGGGGTGCCTCAGATACGCAGTATTTT. Translated: CATSEASGGASDTQYF.

This chain connects TRBV6-6 to TRBJ1-3; 9 bases fit TRBD1. The CDR3 spans 15 residues. CDR1 is MNHNY and CDR2 is SVGAGI in the germline V gene (reference sequence). The V segment lost 6 bases and the J segment 8 bases; nucleotides outside the gene matches: 11. Here the CDR3 DNA reads TGTGCCAGCAGGAGACAGGGGGAAGTCCGGGACACCATATATTTT. Encoded protein: CASRRQGEVRDTIYF.

CDR3: CASSVEVTGYTEAFF. CDR3 bases: TGTGCCAGCAGCGTAGAGGTGACAGGTTACACTGAAGCTTTCTTT. The chain joins TRBV9 to TRBJ1-1; TRBD1 is a possible D gene (6 bases). Trimming removed 0 bases from V and 3 bases from J, with 12 bases in between. The CDR3 length is 15 residues. Germline values: CDR1 SGDLS, CDR2 YYNGEE.

The chain is built from TRBV11-2 and TRBJ1-1; a weak D match, TRBD1 (5 bases). The CDR3 runs to 13 residues. CDR1 and CDR2 from the germline V gene are SGHAT and FQNNGV. The CDR3 loop is CADKTAMNTEAFF. The CDR3 DNA follows: TGTGCAGACAAGACAGCTATGAACACTGAAGCTTTCTTT. Together with reference TRBV11-2 and TRBJ1-1, the CDR3 gives the full variable domain: EAGVAQSPRYKIIEKRQSVAFWCNPISGHATLYWYQQILGQGPKLLIQFQNNGVVDDSQLPKDRFSAERLKGVDSTLKIQPAKLEDSAVYLCADKTAMNTEAFFGQGTRLTVV.

This rearrangement joins TRBV19 to TRBJ2-3, with 9 bases aligning to TRBD1. CDR3 size: 17 residues. The J segment lost 1 base and the V segment lost 1 base, leaving 6 bases of the junction unmatched. Germline-derived CDR1 and CDR2 are LNHDA and SQIVND (reference sequence). The DNA of the CDR3 is TGTGCCAGTAGTATAGCCTGGGACAGGGCCGGCACAGATACGCAGTATTTT. This encodes CASSIAWDRAGTDTQYF.

The rearrangement joins TRBV5-4 to TRBJ2-4, with 11 bases matching TRBD2. The CDR3 loop spans 16 amino acids. Germline V CDR1 and CDR2: SGHNT, YYREEE (reference sequence). The V and J ends lost 4 bases and 4 bases, in that order; junction bases with no gene match: 7. CDR3 sequence: CASSPGTSGIKNIQYF. The CDR3 coding sequence is TGTGCCAGCAGCCCGGGGACTAGCGGAATAAAAAACATTCAGTACTTC.

This chain connects TRBV28 to TRBJ2-7; D uncertain. Germline assignment: CDR1 MDHEN and CDR2 SYDVKM. Deletions cut 6 bases from V and 3 bases from J, with 9 bases between. The CDR3 sequence is 12 residues long. CDR3 in DNA: TGTGCCAGCAGCTCTACAGTCTACGAGCAGTACTTC. Protein: CASSSTVYEQYF.

V and J are TRBV24-1 and TRBJ1-2, with D possibly matching TRBD1 (6 bases). Germline CDR1 and CDR2: KGHDR and SFDVKD. CDR3 size: 14 residues. The V and J ends lost 3 bases and 3 bases respectively, with 10 bases between them. The CDR3, as DNA: TGTGCCACCAGTGATGTGGGGGCCCACTATGGCTACACCTTC. This sequence encodes CATSDVGAHYGYTF.

The chain combines TRBV19 with TRBJ2-7, with D tentatively TRBD2 (5 bases). Germline lookup yields CDR1 LNHDA and CDR2 SQIVND (reference sequence). The CDR3 is made up of 14 amino acids. Trimming pared 1 base from V and 3 bases from J, leaving 10 bases between. The CDR3 here is CASSIGGDYYEQYF. DNA for the CDR3: TGTGCCAGTAGTATAGGAGGAGACTACTACGAGCAGTACTTC.

The rearrangement links TRBV25-1 to TRBJ2-5, with 7 positions matching TRBD2. With V trimmed by 2 bases and J by 5 bases, 5 bases remained unmatched. The CDR3 loop spans 14 amino acids. CDR1 and CDR2 from the germline V gene are MGHDK and SYGVNS. The CDR3 spells CASSEGGGLETQYF. Here the CDR3 DNA reads TGTGCCAGCAGTGAAGGGGGGGGTTTGGAGACCCAGTACTTC.

The rearrangement joins TRBV27 to TRBJ1-4; weak D call: TRBD1 (5 bases). The CDR3 contains 15 residues. Trimming shortened V by 4 bases and J by 1 base, and 10 bases separated the two germline ends. Germline V gene lookup returns CDR1 MNHEY and CDR2 SMNVEV (reference sequence). The CDR3 reads CASSYQGLTNEKLFF. As DNA, the CDR3 is TGTGCCAGCAGTTACCAGGGTTTAACTAATGAAAAACTGTTTTTT.

The V gene is TRBV19, the J gene TRBJ1-1; D not certain. The germline V and J ends were trimmed by 5 bases and 5 bases, with 18 bases remaining between them. The CDR3 loop spans 15 amino acids. Looked up from germline, CDR1 is LNHDA and CDR2 is SQIVND (reference sequence). In nucleotides, the CDR3 is TGTGCCAGTAGTGGAGATAGGACGGGCGGGACTGAAGCTTTCTTT. It yields the protein CASSGDRTGGTEAFF.

V usage is TRBV20-1 and J usage is TRBJ1-1; D may be TRBD1 (5 bases). The V gene lost 3 bases and the J gene lost 1 base, with 9 bases spanning the gap. Per the germline V gene, CDR1 is DFQATT and CDR2 is SNEGSKA (reference sequence). This CDR3 spans 13 amino acids. CDR3 amino acids: CSASSQGNTEAFF. In DNA form, the CDR3 reads TGCAGTGCTAGTTCTCAGGGGAACACTGAAGCTTTCTTT.

The rearrangement links TRBV13 to TRBJ2-2; TRBD1 might be the D (5 bases). From germline, CDR1 is PRHDT and CDR2 FYEKMQ (reference sequence). V shed 1 base and J shed 1 base, with 25 bases lying between them. CDR3 length equals 21 residues. The CDR3 sequence is CASSLEGLDSPSRGNTGELFF. CDR3 bases: TGTGCCAGCAGCTTAGAGGGGCTAGACAGCCCGTCCCGAGGGAACACCGGGGAGCTGTTTTTT.

The chain employs TRBV2 and TRBJ2-3; 8 positions agree with TRBD2. The J segment lost 5 bases and the V segment lost 5 bases, leaving 6 bases of the junction unmatched. The germline V gene encodes CDR1 SNHLY and CDR2 FYNNEI. The CDR3 runs 14 residues. The CDR3 nucleotides read TGTGCCAGCAGTCTACTAGCGGCTCTAGATACGCAGTATTTT. It specifies CASSLLAALDTQYF.

The V gene is TRBV6-5, the J gene TRBJ2-5, with a possible D match to TRBD2 (7 bases). Trimming shortened V by 2 bases and J by 5 bases, and 9 bases separated the two germline ends. Looked up from germline, CDR1 is MNHEY and CDR2 is SVGAGI. The CDR3 extends over 13 amino acids. The CDR3 nucleotides are TGTGCCAGCAGTTACAGGGGGGGTGAGACCCAGTACTTC. This sequence encodes CASSYRGGETQYF.

CDR3 protein: CASSPSGPYEQYF. The CDR3 coding sequence is TGTGCCAGCAGTCCTAGCGGTCCCTACGAGCAGTACTTC. The J gene is TRBJ2-7, the V gene TRBV7-6, with TRBD2 matching 7 bases. There are 13 residues in the CDR3. J lost 2 bases, V lost 6 bases, and 4 bases had no gene match. Germline loops: CDR1 SGHVS, CDR2 FNYEAQ.

This rearrangement joins TRBV19 to TRBJ1-5, with D uncertain. Germline CDR1 and CDR2: LNHDA and SQIVND (reference sequence). This CDR3 region has 13 residues. V shed 1 base and J shed 9 bases, with 10 bases lying between them. The CDR3 DNA reads TGTGCCAGTAGTATAGGGACTCCCTGGCCCCAGCATTTT. Its translation: CASSIGTPWPQHF.